This is a list of T cell receptor beta chains from one sample in a study of CD8 T cells in ankylosing spondylitis. TCRdb reprocessed the 5' RACE reads with MiXCR, giving one entry per CDR3 protein. The sample records some 120,000 distinct CDR3 sequences, around 15% being singletons. Source material: blood, either unsorted or a sorted T cell fraction (not recorded which). These receptors were obtained from a female donor with ankylosing spondylitis or in good health (not recorded which). CDR3s include the opening cysteine and the closing phenylalanine or tryptophan. The D gene is left open where the match is weak. Rows give clone size only sometimes, using once, few, many, or a class for an expanded clone.

v_call	d_call	j_call	clone_size	cdr3_nt	cdr3_aa
TRBV20-1	-	TRBJ2-3	-	TGCAGTGCCGCGGGACTCCCAGGCACAGATACGCAGTATTTT	CSAAGLPGTDTQYF
TRBV20-1	TRBD1	TRBJ1-3	few	TGCAGTGCTTCGACAGGGGCTGGAAACACCATATATTTT	CSASTGAGNTIYF
TRBV5-6	-	TRBJ2-7	many	TGTGCCAGCAGCCAAAACTACGAGCAGTACTTC	CASSQNYEQYF
TRBV6-1	-	TRBJ2-7	many	TGTGCCAGCAAAATGGGACTTTCATCCTACGAGCAGTACTTC	CASKMGLSSYEQYF
TRBV19	-	TRBJ2-2	few	TGTGCCAGTAGTATGGCAGCGAACACCGGGGAGCTGTTTTTT	CASSMAANTGELFF
TRBV6-1	-	TRBJ2-7	-	TGTGCCAGCAGCACCGGGACTGTCTACGAGCAGTACTTC	CASSTGTVYEQYF
TRBV10-1	TRBD1	TRBJ2-5	few	TGCGCCGACGGACAGGGGGCTCGAGAGACCCAGTACTTC	CADGQGARETQYF
TRBV7-9	-	TRBJ2-5	-	TGTGCCAGCACTCGGGACGTCAGGCAAGAGACCCAGTACTTC	CASTRDVRQETQYF
TRBV5-6	TRBD2	TRBJ2-7	many	TGTGCCAGCAGCTTGGGGGACTACTCCTACGAGCAGTACTTC	CASSLGDYSYEQYF
TRBV5-1	-	TRBJ2-2	many	TGCGCCAGCAGCTCCACAGGGATTACGGAGCTGTTTTTT	CASSSTGITELFF
TRBV5-1	TRBD1	TRBJ2-7	-	TGCGCCAGCAGCTTGTCCGGGACAGGGCTCTACGAGCAGTACTTC	CASSLSGTGLYEQYF
TRBV28	TRBD1	TRBJ1-5	many	TGTGCCAGCAGTTCGACAGGGAAGCATCAGCCCCAGCATTTT	CASSSTGKHQPQHF
TRBV5-1	TRBD2	TRBJ2-1	-	TGCGCCAGCAGCTGGACTAGCGGGGTAAGCGAGCAGTTCTTC	CASSWTSGVSEQFF
TRBV24-1	-	TRBJ2-2	-	TGTGCCACAGAGCGCACCGGGGAGCTGTTTTTT	CATERTGELFF
TRBV6-5	-	TRBJ1-1	many	TGTGCCAGCAGTTATGGCGGAACTGAAGCTTTCTTT	CASSYGGTEAFF
TRBV5-1	-	TRBJ2-5	few	TGCGCCAGCAGCGCGGACGGTAGGAAGACCCAGTACTTC	CASSADGRKTQYF
TRBV4-1	TRBD2	TRBJ2-1	many	TGCGCCAGCAGCCAAGATCATCCCCGGACTAGCGGGACGCGCAATGAGCAGTTCTTC	CASSQDHPRTSGTRNEQFF
TRBV5-1	-	TRBJ1-1	many	TGCGCCAGCAGCCCCAGGCTGTTGAACACTGAAGCTTTCTTT	CASSPRLLNTEAFF
TRBV10-3	-	TRBJ2-3	many	TGTGCCATCAGTAACACAGATACGCAGTATTTT	CAISNTDTQYF
TRBV12-3/TRBV12-4	-	TRBJ1-6	many	TGTGCCAGCAGCCCGGGGACATCTTATTCACCCCTCCACTTT	CASSPGTSYSPLHF
TRBV7-3	-	TRBJ2-2	-	TGTGCCAGCAGCTTCAACACGAACACCGGGGAGCTGTTTTTT	CASSFNTNTGELFF
TRBV15	TRBD2	TRBJ2-7	many	TGTGCCACCGCGCGCGGGGGTACCACCTACGAGCAGTACTTC	CATARGGTTYEQYF
TRBV2	TRBD1	TRBJ2-4	-	TGTGCCAGCAGGTCGATGGGACAGGGTATGGACATTCAGTACTTC	CASRSMGQGMDIQYF
TRBV12-3/TRBV12-4	-	TRBJ1-2	-	TGTGCCAGCAGTGAGGGCAGGGCCCTCTACTATGGCTACACCTTC	CASSEGRALYYGYTF
TRBV29-1	TRBD1	TRBJ1-2	many	TGCAGCGTAGCCCCCGGGACAGGGGGCGGTGGCTACACCTTC	CSVAPGTGGGGYTF